This entry is about one T cell receptor beta chain. Germline V gives CDR1 SGHRS, CDR2 YFSETQ. V dropped 4 bases and J dropped 2; count of bases not matched to a gene: 8. The CDR3 contains 16 residues. The method was immunoSEQ multiplex PCR; TCRdb's version includes in-frame clones alone and lacks a portion of them. Among roughly 85,000 clones listed, approximately 90% were seen once. The sample comes from a study of T cell changes during pregnancy in multiple sclerosis. The receptor was isolated from a female donor with multiple sclerosis, enrolled in a pregnancy study. This rearrangement joins TRBV5-1 to TRBJ2-3; 9 bases line up with TRBD1. This sample comprised peripheral blood, obtained in the first trimester of pregnancy. In nucleotides, the CDR3 is TGCGCCAGCAGCAAAGCCGGGACAGGGACCACAGATACGCAGTATTTT. Amino acids: CASSKAGTGTTDTQYF. The full variable domain, with the rest looked up from reference TRBV5-1 and TRBJ2-3, is KAGVTQTPRYLIKTRGQQVTLSCSPISGHRSVSWYQQTPGQGLQFLFEYFSETQRNKGNFPGRFSGRQFSNSRSEMNVSTLELGDSALYLCASSKAGTGTTDTQYFGPGTRLTVL.